Each of the 3 T cell receptor beta chains below was sequenced from the same sample in a study of blood T cell repertoires in COVID-19. The table came from immunoSEQ multiplex PCR; TCRdb's copy has only in-frame clones and leaves some out. Among tens of thousands of clones, about 76% were seen once, and the ten largest hold about 8.5%. Source material: peripheral blood. Receptors originate from a man in his 70s with active or convalescent COVID-19.

This chain uses TRBV5-1 with TRBJ2-3; 10 positions match TRBD1. J was trimmed by 0 bases and V by 0 bases; bases with no gene match: 7. The CDR3 consists of 18 residues. CDR1 SGHRS and CDR2 YFSETQ come from the germline V gene. In nucleotides, the CDR3 is TGCGCCAGCAGCTTGGGAGGACAGGGGGGGACTAGCACAGATACGCAGTATTTT. It translates to CASSLGGQGGTSTDTQYF.

The chain is built from TRBV28 and TRBJ1-2; D is ambiguous. The CDR3 is made up of 14 amino acids. V shed 5 bases and J shed 8 bases, with 18 bases lying between them. Germline CDR1 reads MDHEN; CDR2 reads SYDVKM. CDR3 sequence reads: CASSNPDFLQGYTF. The CDR3 DNA sequence: TGTGCCAGCAGTAACCCGGACTTCCTTCAGGGCTACACCTTC.

The V call is TRBV5-6, the J call TRBJ2-3, with D possibly matching TRBD1 (6 bases). Germline V lookup: CDR1 SGHDT, CDR2 YYEEEE. The CDR3 consists of 15 residues. V lost 0 bases and J lost 1, with 9 bases in between. The CDR3 here is CASSLGGHGTDTQYF. The CDR3 nucleotides read TGTGCCAGCAGCTTGGGGGGGCACGGCACAGATACGCAGTATTTT.